The rows below give T cell receptor beta chains drawn from one sample of a study of T cells in localized non-small cell lung cancer. Sequenced by immunoSEQ multiplex PCR; TCRdb stores in-frame clones only, minus some. The sample has 850 to 1,000 clones, roughly 21% seen once; the top ten hold 27%. The sequencing here drew on normal lung tissue next to the tumor, taken before any cancer treatment. All receptors come from a woman aged 35 to 70 with stage II lung adenocarcinoma. Each CDR3 is given with its conserved first and last residue. D genes are given only for firm matches. The size entry is marked missing in some rows and otherwise reads once, few, many or a size class.

>13|TRBJ1-4|NA|TRBD1|TRBV12-5
CASSRTGTEKLFF
TGTGCCAGCTCCCGGACAGGGACTGAAAAACTGTTTTTT
>16|TRBJ1-1|few|NA|TRBV6-1
CASSEEGWGANTEAFF
TGTGCCAGCAGTGAAGAAGGTTGGGGGGCGAACACTGAAGCTTTCTTT
>13|TRBJ1-1|NA|NA|TRBV6-8
CASASQGLTEAFF
TGTGCCAGCGCTTCTCAGGGGCTCACTGAAGCTTTCTTT
>14|TRBJ2-1|few|NA|TRBV11-3
CASSPAAGNNEQFF
TGTGCTAGCAGCCCCGCGGCAGGGAACAATGAGCAGTTCTTC
>13|TRBJ2-2|NA|NA|TRBV6-8
CASSFLNTGELFF
TGTGCCAGCAGTTTTTTAAACACCGGGGAGCTGTTTTTT
>16|TRBJ2-7|NA|TRBD1|TRBV12-5
CASGLVPGQTLYEQYF
TGTGCTAGTGGTTTGGTACCGGGACAGACCCTCTACGAGCAGTACTTC
>14|TRBJ1-5|NA|NA|TRBV9
CASSARPTGWPQHF
TGTGCCAGCAGCGCCCGTCCGACAGGTTGGCCCCAGCATTTT
>14|TRBJ1-5|NA|TRBD1|TRBV9
CASSDTGGDQPQHF
TGTGCCAGCAGTGATACAGGGGGCGATCAGCCCCAGCATTTT
>15|TRBJ2-1|NA|TRBD1|TRBV19
CASSRGQGATDEQFF
TGTGCCAGTAGTAGGGGACAGGGGGCAACGGATGAGCAGTTCTTC
>18|TRBJ2-1|NA|TRBD2|TRBV2
CASSAPSGGLFMYNEQFF
TGTGCCAGCAGTGCACCTAGCGGGGGCCTCTTTATGTACAATGAGCAGTTCTTC
>15|TRBJ2-3|few|NA|TRBV11-3
CASSLYGTSTDTQYF
TGTGCCAGCAGCCTATACGGGACTAGCACAGATACGCAGTATTTT
>15|TRBJ2-1|large|TRBD2|TRBV19
CASHPSGSGVNEQFF
TGTGCCAGCCATCCTAGCGGGAGTGGTGTCAATGAGCAGTTCTTC
>14|TRBJ2-3|few|NA|TRBV7-5
CASSIQGREDTQYF
TGTGCCAGCAGCATACAGGGGAGGGAAGATACGCAGTATTTT
>14|TRBJ1-2|NA|NA|TRBV19
CATRAGPITYGYTF
TGTGCCACCAGAGCAGGACCCATCACCTATGGCTACACCTTC
>15|TRBJ2-5|NA|TRBD2|TRBV11-3
CASSHGTSGEGTQYF
TGTGCCAGCAGCCATGGGACTAGCGGGGAAGGGACCCAGTACTTC
>14|TRBJ1-1|medium-sized|NA|TRBV4-1
CASSQEAGGVEAFF
TGCGCCAGCAGCCAAGAAGCAGGAGGGGTTGAAGCTTTCTTT
>14|TRBJ2-5|NA|NA|TRBV6-8
CASSGEGVIGTQYF
TGTGCCAGCAGTGGGGAGGGGGTGATCGGGACCCAGTACTTC
>15|TRBJ2-7|NA|NA|TRBV11-3
CASSLVALLGHEQYF
TGTGCCAGCAGCTTAGTCGCTCTTTTAGGGCACGAGCAGTACTTC
>14|TRBJ2-3|NA|TRBD2|TRBV6-8
CASSPGLHTDTQYF
TGTGCCAGCAGTCCGGGACTACACACAGATACGCAGTATTTT
>13|TRBJ2-1|medium-sized|NA|TRBV6-8
CASSYNPNNEQFF
TGTGCCAGCAGTTACAACCCCAACAATGAGCAGTTCTTC
>14|TRBJ2-2|medium-sized|NA|TRBV6-8
CASSYSRQIGELFF
TGTGCCAGCAGTTACTCTAGACAGATAGGGGAGCTGTTTTTT
>18|TRBJ2-1|NA|NA|TRBV6-8
CASSDQPTASRRYNEQFF
TGTGCCAGCAGTGATCAGCCCACAGCGTCGCGGCGGTACAATGAGCAGTTCTTC
>14|TRBJ1-4|NA|TRBD1|TRBV6-1
CASSEARGQGRLFF
TGTGCCAGCAGTGAAGCGCGGGGACAGGGGCGACTGTTTTTT
>15|TRBJ2-3|NA|TRBD2|TRBV15
CATSRAVAGGDTQYF
TGTGCCACCAGCAGGGCTGTAGCGGGAGGAGATACGCAGTATTTT
>14|TRBJ2-7|few|NA|TRBV11-3
CASSLSRDPYEQYF
TGTGCCAGCAGCTTAAGCAGGGATCCCTACGAGCAGTACTTC
>16|TRBJ2-1|NA|TRBD2|TRBV19
CASSSGTTSSYNEQFF
TGTGCCAGTAGTTCGGGGACTACGAGCTCCTACAATGAGCAGTTCTTC
>15|TRBJ2-5|few|NA|TRBV11-3
CASSVGTSLQETQYF
TGTGCCAGCAGCGTGGGGACCTCGCTCCAAGAGACCCAGTACTTC
>14|TRBJ2-5|once|TRBD2|TRBV19
CASSATSDGETQYF
TGTGCCAGTAGTGCAACTAGCGATGGAGAGACCCAGTACTTC
>17|TRBJ2-1|few|TRBD2|TRBV15
CATSRRTGTNRANEQFF
TGTGCCACCAGCAGACGAACCGGGACTAATCGTGCCAATGAGCAGTTCTTC
>17|TRBJ1-3|few|NA|TRBV29-1
CSVEDQGDSVSGNTIYF
TGCAGCGTTGAAGATCAAGGAGACAGCGTCTCTGGAAACACCATATATTTT
>15|TRBJ2-7|NA|TRBD1|TRBV9
CASSVIGTGMNEQYF
TGTGCCAGCAGTGTTATAGGGACAGGGATGAACGAGCAGTACTTC